This entry concerns a single TCR beta chain. Its target is not known. This was the immunoSEQ version 4 assay in survey mode. Profiling relied on immunoSEQ multiplex PCR, and the TCRdb table lists in-frame clones only, not all of them. Here the sample spans tens of thousands of clones, approximately 79% being singletons. With V trimmed by 3 bases and J by 7 bases, 7 bases remained unmatched. Germline V CDR1 and CDR2: MNHEY, SMNVEV (reference sequence). This CDR3 is 16 amino acids long. The data derive from a study of persistence of HIV-infected CD4 T cells. Study results and limitations: The rare CMV-responding cells with HIV-1 proviruses were not separately TCR-sequenced.

An overlapping HIV-1 Gag peptide pool stimulated these cells at roughly 0.97 ug/peptide/mL. Responding CD4+ T cells were sorted by upregulation of both CD40 ligand and CD69. The sequence came from an adult man with HIV who was CMV-seropositive. The sample was CD4+ T cells sorted from PBMCs after roughly 20-hour stimulation, taken from a patient who received antiretroviral therapy. The chain recombines TRBV27 with TRBJ2-1, with TRBD2 identical over 12 bases. For the CDR3, the DNA is TGTGCCAGCAGTTTCCCTAGCGGGGGGGCCCTAAATGAGCAGTTCTTC. Its translation is CASSFPSGGALNEQFF.